Sequencing of this T cell receptor (beta chain) was carried out in a study of STAT5B mutations in CD4+ large granular lymphocyte leukemia. The study, taken as a whole, reports: TRBV06-family usage was enriched in top patient clones (8/27) versus controls (2/35).

Generated by immunoSEQ multiplex PCR, the TCRdb table keeps only in-frame clones and is missing some. The profile shows approximately 31,000 clones, around 67% of them singletons. As concerns this clone: The target antigen is unknown.

The CDR3 sequence is 13 residues long. V lost 4 bases and J lost 6; bases outside the gene matches: 0. Germline CDR1 is SGHDN and CDR2 is FVKESK. What was sequenced was CD4+ T cells from blood buffy coats. The TCR comes from a human donor in good health. The chain uses TRBV14 and TRBJ2-4; 10 bases agree with TRBD1. The CDR3 protein is CASSRDRGNIQYF. The CDR3 DNA reads TGTGCCAGCAGCCGGGACAGGGGAAACATTCAGTACTTC.